This is a list of T cell receptor beta chains from one sample in a study of regulatory T cells in long-lasting Graves disease. TCRdb reprocessed the multiplex PCR reads via MiXCR and lists one record per CDR3 protein. The sample yields over 450,000 distinct CDR3 sequences, more than 10% seen once. These same data were also listed under a study on T cells in Graves' hyperthyroidism and ophthalmopathy.

Sequences were derived from peripheral blood mononuclear cells (PBMCs), sampled at new diagnosis, from a patient treated with antithyroid drugs. The receptors derive from a woman in her twenties or thirties with Graves disease. CDR3s include the opening cysteine and the closing phenylalanine or tryptophan. The D gene is left open where the match is weak. Size is stated for part of the rows, as once, few or many counts, or as a class when the clone is expanded.

>TRBJ2-5|-|-|TRBV6-1
CASREVPFPRPVKETQYF
TGTGCCAGCAGGGAGGTTCCCTTCCCGCGACCCGTGAAAGAGACCCAGTACTTC
>TRBJ1-2|-|TRBD1|TRBV19
CASSSRTGEYYGYTF
TGTGCCAGTAGTTCCCGGACAGGGGAATACTATGGCTACACCTTC
>TRBJ1-5|many|-|TRBV10-3
CAISDTGYSNQPQHF
TGTGCCATCAGTGACACTGGCTATAGCAATCAGCCCCAGCATTTT
>TRBJ2-2|many|-|TRBV2
CASRGSGTPNTGELFF
TGTGCCAGCAGGGGATCCGGGACACCGAACACCGGGGAGCTGTTTTTT
>TRBJ1-2|few|-|TRBV14
CASSHLTSFGYTF
TGTGCCAGCAGCCACCTAACTTCCTTTGGCTACACCTTC
>TRBJ1-5|few|TRBD1|TRBV20-1
CSARQGEGNQPQHF
TGCAGTGCTCGACAGGGCGAAGGCAATCAGCCCCAGCATTTT
>TRBJ1-5|many|-|TRBV6-1
CASSGQENQPQHF
TGTGCCAGCAGTGGTCAGGAAAATCAGCCCCAGCATTTT
>TRBJ2-2|many|-|TRBV29-1
CSVVGRMGTGELFF
TGCAGCGTTGTTGGGAGGATGGGCACCGGGGAGCTGTTTTTT
>TRBJ2-1|many|TRBD2|TRBV20-1
CSLAGGEGQFF
TGCAGTTTAGCGGGAGGGGAAGGGCAGTTCTTC
>TRBJ2-7|many|-|TRBV30
CAWSLLGATYEQYF
TGTGCCTGGAGCCTACTAGGGGCAACCTACGAGCAGTACTTC
>TRBJ1-5|many|-|TRBV7-2
CASSQGHGQPQHF
TGTGCCAGCAGTCAAGGACATGGCCAGCCCCAGCATTTT
>TRBJ2-5|many|TRBD2|TRBV7-2
CASSSRSGSGETQYF
TGTGCCAGCAGCTCCCGTAGCGGGAGTGGTGAGACCCAGTACTTC
>TRBJ2-7|many|-|TRBV24-1
CATSAEDRGANEQYF
TGTGCCACCAGTGCCGAGGACCGAGGGGCTAACGAGCAGTACTTC
>TRBJ1-1|-|-|TRBV5-4
CASSPDYRTNTEAFF
TGTGCCAGCAGCCCGGACTACAGGACGAACACTGAAGCTTTCTTT
>TRBJ2-3|-|-|TRBV11-3
CASSLPEAGWTDTQYF
TGTGCCAGCAGCTTACCAGAGGCAGGGTGGACAGATACGCAGTATTTT
>TRBJ1-1|many|-|TRBV30
CACNRGTNTEAFF
TGTGCCTGCAACAGAGGTACGAACACTGAAGCTTTCTTT
>TRBJ1-1|many|-|TRBV28
CASSLTGLAFF
TGTGCCAGCAGTTTAACGGGATTAGCTTTCTTT
>TRBJ1-1|many|-|TRBV2
CASSDDPTQGTPMNTEAFF
TGTGCCAGCAGTGATGATCCTACTCAGGGGACCCCGATGAACACTGAAGCTTTCTTT